This entry describes one T cell receptor (beta chain). Original handling: For nucleated cells, counts were estimated from reference gene primer amplification. TCRdb's table, derived via immunoSEQ multiplex PCR, lists solely in-frame clones and lacks some. That table gives V, J and clone size, and the DNA gave D and trimming. The table lists 140,000 to 150,000 clones, 75% to 90% of them singletons, with 2.5% to 3.5% in the top ten. The CDR3 is 16 amino acids. In germline, CDR1 is LGHNA, CDR2 YSLEER. The V and J ends lost 4 bases and 3 bases, in that order; junction bases with no gene match: 8. The data belong to a study of blood T cell repertoires in COVID-19. In the study overall: COVID-19 samples from acute and convalescent phases originated in the United States, Italy and Spain. T cells, B-cell-depleted T cells, or PBMCs provided the cDNA or gDNA that served as material.

The chain carries TRBV4-3 and TRBJ2-1, with 8 bases aligning to TRBD2. This receptor was identified in a woman aged 60-70 years with active COVID-19. Sequencing input: peripheral blood. The DNA for the CDR3 is TGCGCCAGCAGCCCAAGTTCAGCGGGAGTCTACAATGAGCAGTTCTTC. Translation gives CASSPSSAGVYNEQFF.